This T cell receptor beta chain was sequenced in a study of prognosis after radiotherapy for stage I lung cancer. The overall study: SBRT radiotherapy comprised 3 to 5 fractions at a biologically effective dose of at least 100 Gy. Study-wide points: In patients receiving stereotactic body radiation therapy, unique TCR clone counts fell afterward, median around 9,500 versus 6,500.

This clonotype was detected ten times or more. Its antigen is still unknown. CDR3 of TCR beta was amplified from genomic DNA via a two-round multiplex PCR. Primers were specific to each TRBV and TRBJ gene in first-round PCR. MiXCR was run by TCRdb on the multiplex PCR reads, yielding one entry per CDR3 protein. Of around 63,000 distinct CDR3 sequences detected, around a quarter appear once; the ten largest clones hold 7.5%. This specimen consisted of PBMCs, obtained before or after stereotactic body radiation therapy (not recorded which). This receptor was identified in a donor at least 50 years old with non-small cell lung cancer.

CDR3 DNA: TGTGCCAGCAGCCAGGGCAGAGGGGCTGAAGCTTTCTTT. Protein sequence: CASSQGRGAEAFF. The genes are TRBV3-1 and TRBJ1-1, with D perhaps TRBD1 (5 bases). The CDR3 contains 13 residues. Trimming took off 3 bases at V and 6 bases at J, with 11 bases between the two ends. Germline values: CDR1 LGHDT, CDR2 YNNKEL (reference sequence).